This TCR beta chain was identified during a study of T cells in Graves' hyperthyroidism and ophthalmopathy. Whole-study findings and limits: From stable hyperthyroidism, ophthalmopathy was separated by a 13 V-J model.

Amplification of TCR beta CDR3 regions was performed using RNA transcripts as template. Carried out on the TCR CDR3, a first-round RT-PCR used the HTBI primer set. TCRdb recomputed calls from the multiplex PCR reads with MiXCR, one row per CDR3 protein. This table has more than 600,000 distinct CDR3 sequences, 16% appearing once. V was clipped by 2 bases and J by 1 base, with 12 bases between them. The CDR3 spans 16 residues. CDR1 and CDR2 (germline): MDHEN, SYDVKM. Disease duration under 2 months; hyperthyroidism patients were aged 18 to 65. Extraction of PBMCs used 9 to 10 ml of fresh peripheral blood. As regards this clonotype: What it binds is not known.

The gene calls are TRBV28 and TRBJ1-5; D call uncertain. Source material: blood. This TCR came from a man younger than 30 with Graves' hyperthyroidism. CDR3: CASSLASRGSNQPQHF. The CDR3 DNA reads TGTGCCAGCAGTTTAGCCTCACGGGGAAGCAATCAGCCCCAGCATTTT.